Given below is one T cell receptor (beta chain) in context. The data are from a study of cytomegalovirus exposure and HLA in healthy donors. The PCR used 60 Vbeta and 13 Jbeta primers. Assay: immunoSEQ multiplex PCR; the TCRdb copy retains only in-frame clones and omits some. The sample lists approximately 110,000 clones, roughly 80% seen once, with around 4% in the top ten. The sequence derives from a woman in her 40s in good health and CMV-seronegative. Sequencing was performed on PBMCs.

The CDR3 here is CASSWGDQPQHF. The CDR3, as DNA: TGTGCCAGCAGCTGGGGGGATCAGCCCCAGCATTTT. The gene calls are TRBV7-8 and TRBJ1-5, with TRBD1 as a possible D gene (5 bases). The CDR3 contains 12 residues. V was clipped by 4 bases and J by 5 bases, with 6 bases between them. Germline V gene data show CDR1 as SGHVS and CDR2 as FQNEAQ.